The 6 T cell receptor beta chains below were found in one sample sequenced in a study of spatial heterogeneity in lung cancer. Study-wide results and caveats: For expanded intratumoral alpha and beta TCRs, counts tracked tumor mutation counts.

Time point in this sample: sample taken at primary tumor resection. TCRdb passed the 5' RACE reads through MiXCR, listing each CDR3 protein once. The profile shows about 1,500 distinct CDR3 sequences, about 10% of them singletons. Their recognized antigens are unknown. This material consisted of lung tumor tissue, taken at surgery. These receptors all stem from a female donor with early-stage non-small cell lung cancer.

The rearrangement links TRBV14 to TRBJ2-7, with a tentative D call TRBD1 (5 bases). The CDR3 spans 14 residues. Trimming stripped 2 bases from V and 2 bases from J, with 10 bases between. Germline V gene sequence: CDR1 SGHDN, CDR2 FVKESK. This CDR3 is CASSQLDRPYEQYF. The CDR3 DNA reads TGTGCCAGCAGCCAACTCGACAGACCCTACGAGCAGTACTTC.

The chain joins TRBV27 to TRBJ2-5; 13 positions agree with TRBD2. The CDR3 runs 16 residues. The trim removed 4 bases at V and 2 bases at J, leaving 4 bases unmatched. Germline CDR1 MNHEY, CDR2 SMNVEV (reference sequence). This chain's CDR3 is CASSSQGLAGQETQYF. CDR3 sequence (DNA): TGTGCCAGCAGTTCCCAGGGACTAGCGGGGCAAGAGACCCAGTACTTC.

This clonotype is medium-sized (0.01 to 0.1%) in the sample. V gene TRBV10-3 combines with J gene TRBJ2-5; a possible D gene is TRBD2 (5 bases). Germline V lookup: CDR1 ENHRY, CDR2 SYGVKD. There are 14 residues in the CDR3. Trimming removed 2 bases at V and 4 bases at J, with 11 bases between. The CDR3 bases are TGTGCCATCAGTGAGCCGGGGTATTCAGAGACCCAGTACTTC. This sequence encodes CAISEPGYSETQYF.

Judged by abundance, this clonotype is medium-sized (0.01 to 0.1%). This chain connects TRBV27 to TRBJ2-5; no clear D. This CDR3 region has 13 residues. From germline, CDR1 is MNHEY and CDR2 SMNVEV (reference sequence). V lost 6 bases and J 7 bases, leaving 15 bases between the germline ends. The CDR3 sequence is CASRGVTSLTQYF. In DNA form, the CDR3 reads TGTGCCAGCAGAGGAGTAACCTCTTTGACCCAGTACTTC.

This clonotype showed up many times. V gene TRBV6-5 combines with J gene TRBJ2-4; D is possibly TRBD1 (6 bases). Germline CDR1 MNHEY, CDR2 SVGAGI. V dropped 11 bases and J dropped 3 bases, with 20 bases sitting between them. The CDR3 sequence is 15 residues long. CDR3 region: CASSDSGYDKNIQYF. In DNA, the CDR3 is TGTGCCTCCTCGGACAGTGGGTACGACAAAAACATTCAGTACTTC.

The genes are TRBV4-1 and TRBJ2-7; D perhaps matches TRBD2 (6 bases). The CDR3 has 14 residues. Germline assignment: CDR1 MGHRA and CDR2 YSYEKL. V was trimmed by 0 bases and J by 3 bases, leaving 9 bases between them. As DNA, the CDR3 is TGCGCCAGCAGCCAAGAGTACGGGGGCTACGAGCAGTACTTC. Translation: CASSQEYGGYEQYF.